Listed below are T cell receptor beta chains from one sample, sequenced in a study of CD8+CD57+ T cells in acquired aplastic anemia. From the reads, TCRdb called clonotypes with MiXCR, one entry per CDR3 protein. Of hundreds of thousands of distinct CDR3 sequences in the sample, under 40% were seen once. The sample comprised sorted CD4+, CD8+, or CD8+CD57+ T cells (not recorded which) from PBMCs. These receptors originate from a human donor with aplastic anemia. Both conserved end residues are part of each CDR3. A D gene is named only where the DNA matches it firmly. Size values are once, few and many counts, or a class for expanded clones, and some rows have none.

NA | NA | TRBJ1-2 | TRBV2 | TGTGCCAGCAGAACATTCCACGGACAGTGGGGCTACACCTTC | CASRTFHGQWGYTF
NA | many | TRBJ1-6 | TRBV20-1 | TGCAGTGCTAGAGGGACAAATAATTCACCCCTCCACTTT | CSARGTNNSPLHF
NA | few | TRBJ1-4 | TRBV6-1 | TGTGCCAGCAGTCGCGACCCGGGGGGAAAACTGTTTTTT | CASSRDPGGKLFF
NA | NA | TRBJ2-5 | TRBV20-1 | TGCAGTGGTTCGGGACTGTTGGAGGAGACCCAGTACTTC | CSGSGLLEETQYF
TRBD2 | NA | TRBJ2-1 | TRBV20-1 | TGCAGTGCTAATACGGTAGCGGGGTACAATGAGCAGTTCTTC | CSANTVAGYNEQFF
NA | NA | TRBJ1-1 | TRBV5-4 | TGTGCCAGCAGCCTCAACCCGGGCGGGAACACTGAAGCTTTCTTT | CASSLNPGGNTEAFF
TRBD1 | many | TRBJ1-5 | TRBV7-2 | TGTGCCAGCAGCCGAGATGGACAGGGGATCCAGCCCCAGCATTTT | CASSRDGQGIQPQHF
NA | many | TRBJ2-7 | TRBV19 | TGTGCCAGTAGATCCCTGGGGACCTACGAGCAGTACTTC | CASRSLGTYEQYF
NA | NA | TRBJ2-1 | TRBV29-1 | TGCAGCGCTCCTCTAGGGCTAGCTATTTTTAATGAGCAGTTCTTC | CSAPLGLAIFNEQFF
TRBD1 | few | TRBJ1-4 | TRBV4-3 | TGCGCCAGCAGCCAAGTGGGGACAGATAATGAAAAACTGTTTTTT | CASSQVGTDNEKLFF
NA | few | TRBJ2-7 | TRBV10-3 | TGTGCCAGCAGTCACCGGACAGCCGGACTTCAGCGACACTACGAGCAGTACTTC | CASSHRTAGLQRHYEQYF
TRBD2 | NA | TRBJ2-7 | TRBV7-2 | TGTGCCAGCAGCGCCGGGACTAGCGGCTACGAGCAGTACTTC | CASSAGTSGYEQYF
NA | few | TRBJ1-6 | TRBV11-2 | TGTGCCAGCAGCTTCCCACTGGGACTGAATAATTCACCCCTCCACTTT | CASSFPLGLNNSPLHF
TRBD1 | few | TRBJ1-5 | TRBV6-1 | TGTGCCAGCAGCACAGGGGGCCTACAGCCCCAGCATTTT | CASSTGGLQPQHF
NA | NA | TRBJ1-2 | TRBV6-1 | TGTGCCAGCAGTGAAGCGCGGGGGCCGGGAGATGGCTACACCTTC | CASSEARGPGDGYTF
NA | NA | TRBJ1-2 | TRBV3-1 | TGTGCCAGCAGCCAAGTCCACGGAAAAGGGAACCTTGGCTACACCTTC | CASSQVHGKGNLGYTF
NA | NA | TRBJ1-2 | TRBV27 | TGTGCCAGCAGGTCAGGGGACTATGGCTACACCTTC | CASRSGDYGYTF
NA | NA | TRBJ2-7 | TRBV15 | TGTGCTCTCAGCCGGGACCGCCACTACGAGCAGTACTTC | CALSRDRHYEQYF
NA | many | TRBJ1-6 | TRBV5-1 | TGCGCCAGCAAGAGCTCCTATAATTCACCCCTCCACTTT | CASKSSYNSPLHF
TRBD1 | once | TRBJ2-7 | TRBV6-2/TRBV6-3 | TGTGCCTGCAGTTACAGGGGTTCCTACGAGCAGTACTTC | CACSYRGSYEQYF
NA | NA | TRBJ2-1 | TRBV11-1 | TGTGCCAGCAGCTTGGGGACAACAAAAGACAATGAGCAGTTCTTC | CASSLGTTKDNEQFF
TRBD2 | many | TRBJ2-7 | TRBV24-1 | TGTGCCACCAGTTCCCTGGGGGGGGAGCAGTACTTC | CATSSLGGEQYF
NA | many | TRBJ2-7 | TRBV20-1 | TGCAGTGCTAGGGGGGACGGGAGCTCCTACGAGCAGTACTTC | CSARGDGSSYEQYF
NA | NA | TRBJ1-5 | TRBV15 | TGTGCCAGCAGGAGCCCGGGACGAGGCCAGCCCCAGCATTTT | CASRSPGRGQPQHF
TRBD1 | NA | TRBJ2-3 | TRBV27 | TGTGCCAGCAGTGATGACAGGGTAGATACGCAGTATTTT | CASSDDRVDTQYF
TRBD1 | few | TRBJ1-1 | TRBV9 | TGTGCCAGCAGCGCACAACAGGGGGCTCTCACTGAAGCTTTCTTT | CASSAQQGALTEAFF
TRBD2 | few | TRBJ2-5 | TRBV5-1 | TGCGCCAGCAGCTTGCGACGGGGGGAAGAGACCCAGTACTTC | CASSLRRGEETQYF
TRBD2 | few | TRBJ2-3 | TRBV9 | TGTGCCAGCAGCGTAGATGCCGGCGGGGGGTTAGGGGATACGCAGTATTTT | CASSVDAGGGLGDTQYF
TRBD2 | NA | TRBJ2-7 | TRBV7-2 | TGTGCCAGCAGCTTAGCGACCCTGAGACTAGCGGAGAACCAGTACGAGCAGTACTTC | CASSLATLRLAENQYEQYF
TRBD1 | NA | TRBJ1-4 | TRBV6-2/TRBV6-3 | TGTGCCAGCAGCTCCCATGAGACAGGGAATAATGAAAAACTGTTTTTT | CASSSHETGNNEKLFF
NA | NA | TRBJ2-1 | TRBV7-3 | TGTGCCAGCAGCGGCGGGCCCAACAATGAGCAGTTCTTC | CASSGGPNNEQFF
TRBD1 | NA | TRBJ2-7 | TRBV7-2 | TGTGCCAGCAGCTTAAACGTCAGGGGGCGTTTAGAGCAGTACTTC | CASSLNVRGRLEQYF
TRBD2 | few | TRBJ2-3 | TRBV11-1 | TGTGCCAGCGTAATGGTTCGGGGGGGCACAGATACGCAGTATTTT | CASVMVRGGTDTQYF
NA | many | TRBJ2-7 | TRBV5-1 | TGTGCCAGCAGCTTAGGGTACGAGCAGTACTTC | CASSLGYEQYF
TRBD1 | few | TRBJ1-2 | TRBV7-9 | TGTGCCAGCAGCTTAGTTATAGGGGGCGCCTATGGCTACACCTTC | CASSLVIGGAYGYTF
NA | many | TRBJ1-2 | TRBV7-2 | TGTGCCAGCAGCTTATACGCGGACATCTCGCTTGGCTACACCTTC | CASSLYADISLGYTF
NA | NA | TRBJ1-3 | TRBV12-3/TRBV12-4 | TGTGCCAGCAGTTTAGAGGCAGGGGCTGGAAACACCATATATTTT | CASSLEAGAGNTIYF
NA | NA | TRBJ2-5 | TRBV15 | TGTGCCACCAGCAGAGATGGGGGAGTGACGTACCCACAAGAGACCCAGTACTTC | CATSRDGGVTYPQETQYF
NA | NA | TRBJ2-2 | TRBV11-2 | TGTGCCAGCAGCCCTAGCAGTAGCACCGGGGAGCTGTTTTTT | CASSPSSSTGELFF
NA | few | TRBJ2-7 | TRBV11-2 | TGTGCCAGCAGCTCGGGACGGTTTAGCTCCTACGAGCAGTACTTC | CASSSGRFSSYEQYF
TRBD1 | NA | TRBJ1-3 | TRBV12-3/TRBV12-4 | TGTGCCAGCAGGGAAGACAGGGAGAGGGACACCATATATTTT | CASREDRERDTIYF
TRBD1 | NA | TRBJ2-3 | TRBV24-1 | TGTGCCACCAGTGATGACCAGGGGGCGTTAGATGGCACAGATACGCAGTATTTT | CATSDDQGALDGTDTQYF
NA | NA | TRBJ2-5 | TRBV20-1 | TGCAGTGCTAGAGTGGCGGGGGCCCAGGCCCAGTACTTC | CSARVAGAQAQYF
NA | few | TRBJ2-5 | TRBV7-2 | TGTGCCAGCAGCTTAGCGAGGCTAGAGACCCAGTGCTTC | CASSLARLETQCF
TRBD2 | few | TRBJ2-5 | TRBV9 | TGTGCCAGCAGCGTAGGCGGGGGAGGGCTGCGAGAGACCCAGTACTTC | CASSVGGGGLRETQYF
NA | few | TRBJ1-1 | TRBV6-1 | TGTGCCAGCAGTGCGACAAGTAAGAACACTGAAGCTTTCTTT | CASSATSKNTEAFF
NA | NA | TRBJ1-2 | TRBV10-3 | TGTGCCATCACCCAGACAGTTTCCTATGGCTACACCTTC | CAITQTVSYGYTF
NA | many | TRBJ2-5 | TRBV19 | TGTGCCAGTAGTATCATAGCTCAAGAGACCCAGTACTTC | CASSIIAQETQYF